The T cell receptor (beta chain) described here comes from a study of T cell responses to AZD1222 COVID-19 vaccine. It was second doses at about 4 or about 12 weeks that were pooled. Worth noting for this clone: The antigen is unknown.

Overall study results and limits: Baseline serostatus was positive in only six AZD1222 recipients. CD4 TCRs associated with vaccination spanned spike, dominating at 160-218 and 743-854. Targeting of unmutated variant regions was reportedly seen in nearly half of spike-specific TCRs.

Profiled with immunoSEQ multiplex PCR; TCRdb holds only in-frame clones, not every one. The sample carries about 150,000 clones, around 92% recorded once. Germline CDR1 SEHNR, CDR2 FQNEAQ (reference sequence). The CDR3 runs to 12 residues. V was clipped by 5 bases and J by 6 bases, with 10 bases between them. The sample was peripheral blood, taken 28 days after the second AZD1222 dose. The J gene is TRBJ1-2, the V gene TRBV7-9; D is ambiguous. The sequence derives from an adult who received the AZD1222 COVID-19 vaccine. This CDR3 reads CASSLRGDGYTF. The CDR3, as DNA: TGTGCCAGCAGCCTACGCGGGGATGGCTACACCTTC.